This entry concerns a single T cell receptor (beta chain). The antigen is not known. This CDR3 spans 13 amino acids. The entry originates in a study of T cells expressing NK-cell markers. Looking at the study overall: Cells sorted as CD3+CD56+NKG2C+, CD3+CD56+NKG2C- and CD3+CD56-NKG2C+ T cells supplied the TCR beta repertoires. Study results and limitations: Similarly, these clonotypes led the CD3+CD56-NKG2C+ fraction as well in several donors. Dominant NKG2C+ clonotypes accounted for 1.0-7.0% of CD8+ T cells in about six donors.

5'RACE template switching built TCR beta cDNA with unique molecular identifiers. TCRdb reanalyzed the 5' RACE reads and collapses them to one entry per CDR3 protein, without DNA. The specimen's table records about 550,000 distinct CDR3 sequences. Source material: blood T cells: a sorted CD56 or NKG2C T cell subset, CD4+ or CD8+ T cells, or bulk PBMC T cells (not recorded which). The V and J genes are TRBV12-3 or TRBV12-4 and TRBJ2-3. This sequence was found in a man aged 18-30 years in good health. This chain's CDR3 is CASTFVSTDTQYF.